The clone carrying this T cell receptor (beta chain) occurred a few times. TCRdb called the 5' RACE reads again in MiXCR, with one record for every CDR3 protein. The sample holds tens of thousands of distinct CDR3 sequences, around 7% seen once. This sample's time point: sample taken at primary tumor resection. No cell sorting; template was whole RNA from tumor, lung tissue or PBMC. V gave up 8 bases and J gave up 8 bases; unmatched junction bases: 12. Per the germline V gene, CDR1 is LGHNA and CDR2 is YSLEER. The CDR3 is made up of 14 amino acids. The data originate from a study of spatial heterogeneity in lung cancer.

The sequence was collected from a female donor with early-stage non-small cell lung cancer. The gene calls are TRBV4-3 and TRBJ2-4, with 7 bases that match TRBD1. The specimen comprised PBMCs, sampled at surgery. CDR3 loop: CASGQVGVPDIQYF. The CDR3 region has the DNA TGCGCCAGCGGACAGGTTGGCGTTCCGGACATTCAGTACTTC.